This T cell receptor (beta chain) was identified during a study of cytomegalovirus exposure and HLA in healthy donors. The study's findings and limits: Published work reported that the classifier diagnosed cytomegalovirus status with high specificity and sensitivity. In a later analysis, a genetic analysis reported fewer productive-TCR N-insertions in an Asian-associated ancestry cluster than the cohort average.

Germline-derived CDR1 and CDR2 are SNHLY and FYNNEI. V lost 6 bases to trimming and J lost 1 base; unmatched junction nucleotides: 15. CDR3 length equals 18 residues. Primers included in the PCR were 60 Vbeta and 13 Jbeta primers. Measured with immunoSEQ multiplex PCR; TCRdb has only the in-frame clones, and not every one. The data hold approximately 140,000 clones, with 55% to 75% observed a single time. Concerning this clone itself: As yet, its antigen is unknown.

The J gene is TRBJ1-1, the V gene TRBV2; 9 bases align to TRBD1. The TCR originated in a woman aged 55 to 70 in good health and CMV-seropositive. The specimen sequenced was PBMCs. The CDR3: CASRGVGTGYATNTEAFF. The DNA for the CDR3 is TGTGCCAGCAGGGGGGTAGGGACAGGGTATGCAACGAACACTGAAGCTTTCTTT.